Each of the 11 T cell receptor beta chains below was sequenced from the same sample in a study of response to subunit inactivated influenza vaccine. Each CDR3 protein gets one entry after TCRdb re-called the RT-PCR reads with MiXCR. Of hundreds of thousands of distinct CDR3 sequences listed, 15% to 19% are singletons. This sample comprised PBMCs from blood, obtained 12 days after vaccination. The receptors shown here come from a man between 45 and 60 years old who received an inactivated influenza vaccine.

V is TRBV12-3 or TRBV12-4 and J is TRBJ1-1, with 7 bases that match TRBD1. This CDR3 has 14 residues. With 5 bases clipped from V and 6 bases from J, the junction kept 9 bases outside the gene matches. Here the CDR3 reads CASSPGQFIPEAFF. DNA for the CDR3: TGTGCCAGCAGTCCGGGACAGTTTATCCCTGAAGCTTTCTTT.

The rearrangement links TRBV20-1 to TRBJ1-4; TRBD1 agrees at 8 bases. After removal of 6 bases from V and 4 bases from J, the junction contained 13 bases not matched to a gene. The CDR3 has 16 residues. CDR1 and CDR2 from the germline V gene are DFQATT and SNEGSKA (reference sequence). The CDR3 spells CSARQGSKTINEKLFF. In DNA, the CDR3 is TGCAGTGCGAGACAGGGGAGCAAGACCATTAATGAAAAACTGTTTTTT.

V is TRBV29-1 and J is TRBJ2-1, with TRBD2 identical over 11 bases. The CDR3 extends over 13 amino acids. Germline CDR1 SQVTM, CDR2 ANQGSEA. Trimming removed 8 bases from V and 9 bases from J; junction bases left unmatched: 9. The CDR3 DNA reads TGCAGCACCGACCGTCTAGCGGGAGGTGAGCAGTTCTTC. This sequence encodes CSTDRLAGGEQFF.

The CDR3, as DNA: TGCAGTGCATCTTCGTCGGCCGACACTGAAGCTTTCTTT. Translating gives CSASSSADTEAFF. V usage is TRBV20-1 and J usage is TRBJ1-1; unclear D gene. Germline lookup yields CDR1 DFQATT and CDR2 SNEGSKA (reference sequence). The V and J ends lost 6 bases and 3 bases respectively, with 14 bases between them. This CDR3 is built from 13 residues.

This clonotype was seen at least ten times. The chain couples TRBV12-3 or TRBV12-4 to TRBJ2-5, with TRBD2 as a possible D gene (6 bases). Trimming stripped 1 base from V and 1 base from J, with 10 bases between. The CDR3 sequence is 15 residues long. In nucleotides, the CDR3 is TGTGCCAGCAGTTTAGGGGGGGTCTTCCAAGAGACCCAGTACTTC. As protein: CASSLGGVFQETQYF.

This clonotype was counted between two and nine times. J is TRBJ2-2 and V is TRBV9; the D gene is possibly TRBD2 (5 bases). The CDR3 has 15 amino acids. CDR1 SGDLS and CDR2 YYNGEE come from the germline V gene. The germline V and J ends were trimmed by 0 bases and 1 base, with 7 bases remaining between them. CDR3 residues: CASSVEDLNTGELFF. CDR3 nucleotide sequence: TGTGCCAGCAGCGTAGAGGACTTGAACACCGGGGAGCTGTTTTTT.

This clonotype was seen more than once but under ten times. Its ends do not fully match the called genes, so a read error is possible. This chain uses TRBV3-1 with TRBJ2-5, with D perhaps matching TRBD1 (5 bases). This CDR3 is built from 12 residues. Germline CDR1 LGHDT, CDR2 YNNKEL (reference sequence). In DNA, the CDR3 is TGTGCCAGCAGCCCGAGGAACAGGCGCTGTAACTTC. As protein: CASSPRNRRCNF.

This clonotype has only a few counts. This chain connects TRBV7-9 to TRBJ2-3; perhaps TRBD2 as D (5 bases). This CDR3 contains 16 residues. Trimming pared 1 base from V and 1 base from J, leaving 12 bases between. Germline V gives CDR1 SEHNR, CDR2 FQNEAQ (reference sequence). The CDR3 coding sequence is TGTGCCAGCAGCTTAGAGAGGGCCCTCGGCACAGATACGCAGTATTTT. It specifies CASSLERALGTDTQYF.

The rearrangement joins TRBV28 to TRBJ1-2, with 8 bases that match TRBD1. CDR3 size: 16 residues. In germline, CDR1 is MDHEN, CDR2 SYDVKM. Trimming removed 6 bases from V and 3 bases from J; junction bases left unmatched: 12. The CDR3 is CASSQREGQGYYGYTF. The CDR3 nucleotides are TGTGCCAGCAGCCAGCGCGAAGGACAGGGCTACTATGGCTACACCTTC.

This rearrangement joins TRBV7-2 to TRBJ1-4; TRBD1 matches at 8 bases. Germline V gene sequence: CDR1 SGHTA, CDR2 FQGNSA. The CDR3 totals 15 residues. V trimming: 5 bases; J trimming: 8 bases; junction bases outside the gene matches: 10. CDR3 nucleotides: TGTGCCAGCAGCCCACACCAGGGGGCAGGGGAAAAACTGTTTTTT. Its protein product is CASSPHQGAGEKLFF.

This clonotype has a handful of counts. CDR3 sequence reads: CASSQERTTVNIQYF. CDR3 DNA: TGTGCCAGCAGCCAAGAAAGAACTACGGTAAACATTCAGTACTTC. The chain uses TRBV14 and TRBJ2-4, with D hard to call. The CDR3 contains 15 residues. Trimming cost V 0 bases and J 6 bases, with 12 bases left between them. CDR1 is SGHDN, CDR2 FVKESK, per germline.